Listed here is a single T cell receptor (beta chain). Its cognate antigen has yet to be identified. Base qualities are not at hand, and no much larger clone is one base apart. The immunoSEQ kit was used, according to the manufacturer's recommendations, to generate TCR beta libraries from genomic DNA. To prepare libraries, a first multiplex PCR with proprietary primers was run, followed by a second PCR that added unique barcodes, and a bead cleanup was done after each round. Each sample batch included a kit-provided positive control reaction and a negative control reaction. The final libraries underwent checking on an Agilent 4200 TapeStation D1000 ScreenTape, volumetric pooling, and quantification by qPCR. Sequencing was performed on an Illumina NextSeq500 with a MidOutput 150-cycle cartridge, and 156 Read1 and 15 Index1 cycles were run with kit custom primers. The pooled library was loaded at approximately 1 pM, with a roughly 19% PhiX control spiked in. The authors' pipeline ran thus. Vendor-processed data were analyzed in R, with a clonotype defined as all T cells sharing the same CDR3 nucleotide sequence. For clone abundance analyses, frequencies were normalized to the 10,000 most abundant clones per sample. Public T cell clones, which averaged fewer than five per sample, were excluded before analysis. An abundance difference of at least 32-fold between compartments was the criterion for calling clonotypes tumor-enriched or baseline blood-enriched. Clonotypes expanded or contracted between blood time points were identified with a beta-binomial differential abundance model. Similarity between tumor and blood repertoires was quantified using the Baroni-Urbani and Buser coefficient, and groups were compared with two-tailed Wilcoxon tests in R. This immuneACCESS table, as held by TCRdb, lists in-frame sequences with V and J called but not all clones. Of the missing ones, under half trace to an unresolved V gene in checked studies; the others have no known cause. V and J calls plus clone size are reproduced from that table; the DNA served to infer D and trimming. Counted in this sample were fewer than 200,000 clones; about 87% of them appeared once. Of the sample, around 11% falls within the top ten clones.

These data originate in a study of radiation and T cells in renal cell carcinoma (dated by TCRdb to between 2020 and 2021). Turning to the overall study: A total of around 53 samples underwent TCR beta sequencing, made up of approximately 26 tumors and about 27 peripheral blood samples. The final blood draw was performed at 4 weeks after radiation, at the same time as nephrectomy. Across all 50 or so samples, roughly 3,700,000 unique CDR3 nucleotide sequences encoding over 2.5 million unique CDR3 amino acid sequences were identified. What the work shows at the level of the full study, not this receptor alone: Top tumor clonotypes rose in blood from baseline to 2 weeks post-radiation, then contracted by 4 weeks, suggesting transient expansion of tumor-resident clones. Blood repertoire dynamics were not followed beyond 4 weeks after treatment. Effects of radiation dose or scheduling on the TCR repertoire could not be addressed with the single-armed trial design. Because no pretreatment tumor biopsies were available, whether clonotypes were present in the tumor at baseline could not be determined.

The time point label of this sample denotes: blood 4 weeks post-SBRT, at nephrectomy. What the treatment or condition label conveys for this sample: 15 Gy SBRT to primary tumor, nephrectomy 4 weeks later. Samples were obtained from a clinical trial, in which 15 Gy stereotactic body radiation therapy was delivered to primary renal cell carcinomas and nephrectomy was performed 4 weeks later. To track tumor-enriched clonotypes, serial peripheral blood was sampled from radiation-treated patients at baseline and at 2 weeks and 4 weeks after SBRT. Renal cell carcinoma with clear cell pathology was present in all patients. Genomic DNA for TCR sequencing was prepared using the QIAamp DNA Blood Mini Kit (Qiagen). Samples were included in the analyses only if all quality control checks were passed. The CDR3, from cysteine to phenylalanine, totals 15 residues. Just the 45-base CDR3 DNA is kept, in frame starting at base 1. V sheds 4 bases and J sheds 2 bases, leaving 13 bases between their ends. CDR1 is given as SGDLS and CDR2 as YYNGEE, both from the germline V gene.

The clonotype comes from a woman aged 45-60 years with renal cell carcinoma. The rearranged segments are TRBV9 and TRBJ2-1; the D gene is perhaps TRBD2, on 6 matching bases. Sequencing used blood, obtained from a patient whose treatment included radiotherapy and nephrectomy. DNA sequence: TGTGCCAGCAGCCTACGACTAGGGCCCTACAATGAGCAGTTCTTC. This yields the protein CASSLRLGPYNEQFF.